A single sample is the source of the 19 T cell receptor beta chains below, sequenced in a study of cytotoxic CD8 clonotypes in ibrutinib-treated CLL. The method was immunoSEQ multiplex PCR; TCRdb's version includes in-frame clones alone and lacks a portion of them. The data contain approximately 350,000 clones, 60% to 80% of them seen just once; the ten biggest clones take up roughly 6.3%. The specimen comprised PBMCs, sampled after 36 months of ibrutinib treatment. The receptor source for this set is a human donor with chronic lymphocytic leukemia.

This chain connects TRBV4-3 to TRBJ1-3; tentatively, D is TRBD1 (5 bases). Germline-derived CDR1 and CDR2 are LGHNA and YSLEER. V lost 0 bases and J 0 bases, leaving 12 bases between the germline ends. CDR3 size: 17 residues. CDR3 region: CASSQEPGTVSGNTIYF. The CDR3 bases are TGCGCCAGCAGCCAAGAACCCGGGACGGTCTCTGGAAACACCATATATTTT.

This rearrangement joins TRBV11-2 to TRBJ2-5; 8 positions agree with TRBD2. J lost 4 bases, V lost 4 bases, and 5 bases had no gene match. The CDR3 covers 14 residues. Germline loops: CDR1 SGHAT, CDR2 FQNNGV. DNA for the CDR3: TGTGCCAGCAGCTGGCTTCTAGCGGGAGAGACCCAGTACTTC. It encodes CASSWLLAGETQYF.

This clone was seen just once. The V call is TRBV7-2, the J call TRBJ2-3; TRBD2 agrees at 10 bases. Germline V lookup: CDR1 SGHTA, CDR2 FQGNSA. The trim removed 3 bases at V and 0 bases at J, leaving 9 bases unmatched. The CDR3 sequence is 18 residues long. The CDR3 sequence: CASSLAPTSGRSTDTQYF. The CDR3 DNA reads TGTGCCAGCAGCTTGGCCCCGACTAGCGGGCGAAGCACAGATACGCAGTATTTT.

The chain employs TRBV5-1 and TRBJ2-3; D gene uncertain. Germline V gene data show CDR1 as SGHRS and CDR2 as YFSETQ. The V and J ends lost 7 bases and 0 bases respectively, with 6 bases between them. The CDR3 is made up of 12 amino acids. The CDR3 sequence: CASRQSTDTQYF. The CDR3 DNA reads TGCGCCAGCCGGCAGAGCACAGATACGCAGTATTTT.

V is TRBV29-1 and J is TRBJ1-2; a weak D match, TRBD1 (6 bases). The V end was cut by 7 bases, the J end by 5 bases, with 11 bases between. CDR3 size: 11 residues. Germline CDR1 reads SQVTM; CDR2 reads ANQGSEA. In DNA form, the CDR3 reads TGCAGCGCCTTGGACAGTTATGGCTACACCTTC. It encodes CSALDSYGYTF.

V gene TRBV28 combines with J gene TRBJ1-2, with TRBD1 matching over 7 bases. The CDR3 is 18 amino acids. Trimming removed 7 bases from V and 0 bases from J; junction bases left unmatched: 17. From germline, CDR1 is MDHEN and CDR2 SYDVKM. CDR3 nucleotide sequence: TGTGCCAGCATAGGGGCGGGGTACTCGGGGACAGCTAACTATGGCTACACCTTC. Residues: CASIGAGYSGTANYGYTF.

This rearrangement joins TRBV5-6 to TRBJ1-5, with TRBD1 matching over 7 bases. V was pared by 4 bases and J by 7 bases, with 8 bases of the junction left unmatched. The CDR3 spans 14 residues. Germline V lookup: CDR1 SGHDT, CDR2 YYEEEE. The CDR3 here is CASSLTGTDQPQHF. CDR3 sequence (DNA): TGTGCCAGCAGCCTGACGGGGACAGACCAGCCCCAGCATTTT.

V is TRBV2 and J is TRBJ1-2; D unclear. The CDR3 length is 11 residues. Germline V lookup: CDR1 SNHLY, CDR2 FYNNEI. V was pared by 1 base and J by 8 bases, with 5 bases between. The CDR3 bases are TGTGCCAGCAGTGAAGTGGACGGCTACACCTTC. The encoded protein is CASSEVDGYTF.

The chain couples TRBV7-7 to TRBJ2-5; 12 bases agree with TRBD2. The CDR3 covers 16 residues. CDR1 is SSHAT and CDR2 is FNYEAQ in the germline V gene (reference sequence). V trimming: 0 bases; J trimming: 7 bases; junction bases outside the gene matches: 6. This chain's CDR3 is CASSLAELAGGGTQYF. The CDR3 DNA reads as TGTGCCAGCAGCTTAGCGGAACTAGCGGGAGGAGGGACCCAGTACTTC. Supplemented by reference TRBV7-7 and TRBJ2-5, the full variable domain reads GAGVSQSPRYKVTKRGQDVTLRCDPISSHATLYWYQQALGQGPEFLTYFNYEAQPDKSGLPSDRFSAERPEGSISTLTIQRTEQRDSAMYRCASSLAELAGGGTQYFGPGTRLLVL.

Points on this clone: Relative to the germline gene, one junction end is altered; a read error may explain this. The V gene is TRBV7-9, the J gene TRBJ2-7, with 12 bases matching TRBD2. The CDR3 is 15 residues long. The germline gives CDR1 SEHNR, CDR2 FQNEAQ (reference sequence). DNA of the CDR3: TGTGCCAGCACCTTAGGGGCTAGCGGGAGGGGCGAGCAGTACTTC. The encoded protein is CASTLGASGRGEQYF.

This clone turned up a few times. The CDR3 DNA sequence: TGCAGCGTTGAAAAGGGATATGGCTACACCTTC. It specifies CSVEKGYGYTF. The chain combines TRBV29-1 with TRBJ1-2, with D uncertain. The CDR3 has 11 residues. The germline V gene has CDR1 SQVTM and CDR2 ANQGSEA. V lost 2 bases and J 5 bases, leaving 6 bases between the germline ends.

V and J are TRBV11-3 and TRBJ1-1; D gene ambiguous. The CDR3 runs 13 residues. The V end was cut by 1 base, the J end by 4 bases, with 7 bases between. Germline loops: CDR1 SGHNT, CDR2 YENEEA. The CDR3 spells CASSLGASTEAFF. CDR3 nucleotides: TGTGCCAGCAGCTTAGGGGCCAGCACTGAAGCTTTCTTT.

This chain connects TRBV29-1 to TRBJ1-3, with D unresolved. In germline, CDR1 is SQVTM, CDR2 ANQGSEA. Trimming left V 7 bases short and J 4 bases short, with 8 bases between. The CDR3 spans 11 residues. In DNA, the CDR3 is TGCAGCGCCGCTATAGGAAACACCATATATTTT. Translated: CSAAIGNTIYF.

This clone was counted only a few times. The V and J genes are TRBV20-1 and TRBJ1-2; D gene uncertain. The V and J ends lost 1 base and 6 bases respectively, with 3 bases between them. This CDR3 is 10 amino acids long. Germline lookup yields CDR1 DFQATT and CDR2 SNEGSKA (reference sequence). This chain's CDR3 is CSARGNGYTF. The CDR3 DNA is TGCAGTGCTAGAGGGAATGGCTACACCTTC.

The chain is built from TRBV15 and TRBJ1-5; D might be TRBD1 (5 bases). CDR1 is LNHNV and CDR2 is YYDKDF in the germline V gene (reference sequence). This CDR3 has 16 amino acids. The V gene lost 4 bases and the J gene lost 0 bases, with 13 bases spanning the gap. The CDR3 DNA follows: TGTGCCACCAGCACTGGGGACTCCCCTAGCAATCAGCCCCAGCATTTT. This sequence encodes CATSTGDSPSNQPQHF.

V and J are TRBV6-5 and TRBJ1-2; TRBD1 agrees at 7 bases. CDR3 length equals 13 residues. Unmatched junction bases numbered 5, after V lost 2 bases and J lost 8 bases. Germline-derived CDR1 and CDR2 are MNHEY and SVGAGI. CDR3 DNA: TGTGCCAGCAGTTACGCAGGGGGAAGCGGCTACACCTTC. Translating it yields CASSYAGGSGYTF.

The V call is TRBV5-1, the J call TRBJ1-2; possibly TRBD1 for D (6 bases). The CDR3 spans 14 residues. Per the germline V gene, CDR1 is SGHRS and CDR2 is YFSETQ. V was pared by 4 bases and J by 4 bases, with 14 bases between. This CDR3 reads CASSPGEGSYGYTF. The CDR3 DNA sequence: TGCGCCAGCAGCCCAGGGGAGGGAAGCTATGGCTACACCTTC.

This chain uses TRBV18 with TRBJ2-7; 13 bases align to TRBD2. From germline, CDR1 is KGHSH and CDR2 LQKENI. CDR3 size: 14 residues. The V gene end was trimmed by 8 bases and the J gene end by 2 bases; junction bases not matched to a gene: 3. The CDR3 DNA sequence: TGTGCCAGCAAAGGGACTAGCGGGACCTACGAGCAGTACTTC. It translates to CASKGTSGTYEQYF.

The CDR3, as DNA: TGTGCCAGCAGCTTAGACAGGAACACCGGGGAGCTGTTTTTT. Translation gives CASSLDRNTGELFF. The chain has TRBV7-8 and TRBJ2-2; D gene ambiguous. The CDR3 covers 14 residues. Germline V CDR1 and CDR2: SGHVS, FQNEAQ. V lost 1 base to trimming and J lost 1 base, with 4 bases between them. The full variable domain, with the rest looked up from reference TRBV7-8 and TRBJ2-2, is GAGVSQSPRYKVAKRGQDVALRCDPISGHVSLFWYQQALGQGPEFLTYFQNEAQLDKSGLPSDRFFAERPEGSVSTLKIQRTQQEDSAVYLCASSLDRNTGELFFGEGSRLTVL.